This T cell receptor (beta chain) was sequenced in a study of shared clonotypes between healthy human individuals (TCRdb year 2020). Study-wide context: The cohort included a few men and a couple of women between 18 and 49 years of age. Per donor, three plates each were used for CD4 naive and CD4 memory, two for CD8 naive, and one for CD8 memory. The study deeply sequenced blood TCR repertoires of five healthy adults to estimate repertoire size and the extent of clonotype sharing between individuals. Different laboratories and diverse techniques were used to prepare libraries and sequence TCR repertoires, to increase sequencing depth and limit assay-specific biases. Per donor, leukapheresis produced somewhere between about 0.94 and 9 billion PBMCs.

The donors were healthy, HIV-negative adults with no recently reported acute infections or vaccinations. All donors were Caucasian adults living in Nashville, Tennessee, USA. Magnetic negative selection was used to enrich CD4+ T cells, after which naive cells were positively selected on CD45RA and the negative fraction became the memory subset. Blood was collected by leukapheresis, and PBMCs were isolated by Ficoll-Histopaque density gradient centrifugation and then cryopreserved in liquid nitrogen vapor phase. Analytical flow cytometry was used to check the purity and quantity of every magnetically sorted T cell population. From each sorted fraction, genomic DNA was isolated and quantified by UV absorbance on a Nanodrop 2000c. From a lookup of the germline V gene, CDR1 and CDR2 are MNHNS and SASEGT. The CDR3 contains 16 residues, cysteine and phenylalanine counted. The only DNA kept is the CDR3, 48 bases in frame from the first base. Germline trimming amounts to 3 bases on V and 5 bases on J, with 6 as the count of junction bases outside the gene matches.

Broad study findings and their caveats: Larger estimated clonotype richness was generally found for naive subsets than for memory subsets. Pairwise subsampling led to the expectation that sequencing depth would affect the degree of clonotype sharing among donors. Sampling was restricted to blood, and TCR repertoires in tissues likely differ from the TCR repertoires found in blood. When a few donors were compared, the shared fraction of clonotypes was around 5% for naive CD4, 3% to 4% for naive CD8, roughly 2.5% for memory CD4, and about 0.36% for memory CD8. The genetic and exposure-history diversity represented was limited by the small number of donors. Incomplete sequencing was indicated by rarefaction of sorted-subset datasets, despite the large sequencing depth. Compared with non-shared clonotypes, clonotypes shared by all four sorted-subset donors had higher generation probabilities.

Using the deep immunoSEQ assay, multiplex PCR amplified TCR CDR3 regions from genomic DNA. Extracted genomic DNA from each cell subset was distributed evenly across all wells of several immunoSEQ 96-well plates, and each plate was treated as a replicate. Each replicate PCR for sorted subsets received about 220 ng genomic DNA, equal to roughly 30,000 T cell genomes. Purified libraries were measured with a Qubit 3.0 fluorometer, size-checked on a Bioanalyzer 2100, and measured again with the KAPA Library Quantification kit. Every immunoSEQ 96-well plate was sequenced on a separate single-read 150-cycle Illumina NextSeq 550 flow cell. The paper's data handling went like this. The immunoSEQ output contained only junctional sequences without quality scores, so filtering could not match that applied to full-length reads. To assign V/J genes and CDR3, sequences were annotated using PyIR, a Python wrapper for IgBLAST v1.9, with IMGT germline references. Reads were removed for weak V/J assignments (E-value above 1e-6), missing CDR3, stop codons, out-of-frame junctions, or ambiguous translated residues. V3J clonotypes were defined as sequences sharing the same inferred V gene, J gene, and CDR3 amino acid sequence. Percentage overlap between repertoires was calculated by dividing the number of shared unique clonotypes by the size of the smaller repertoire. Richness of each repertoire was evaluated using RTK rarefaction, the Chao1 estimator, and Recon v2.1 estimates of unobserved clonotypes. Generation probabilities for all TCRbeta clonotypes obtained by the gDNA method from a handful of donors were computed using OLGA. TCRdb retrieved this table from immuneACCESS and kept in-frame rearrangements only. Not all clones are present; in checked studies, unresolved V genes account for under half, and no reason is known for the remainder. That table furnishes V, J and clone size, whereas the DNA furnished D and trimming. Present in this sample are more than 2,000,000 clones, approximately 93% of which were seen just once. The leading ten clones occupy 0.39% of the sample.

As for this clone: No cognate antigen has been identified for it. Within one base of it there is no much larger clone, and no base qualities were kept.

The rearrangement joined TRBV6-1 to TRBJ2-2, with 10 central nucleotides matching TRBD2. The sample consisted of naive CD4+ T cells from PBMCs. Read against the paper, the sample's cell subset or site label means: CD45RA+ positively selected. The sequence derives from a man aged 18 to 35 in good health. Some clones in this sample may be carry-over from other donors' samples. The sequenced DNA: TGTGCCAGCAGTGAGATGGGACTAGCGATAACCGGGGAGCTGTTTTTT. It specifies CASSEMGLAITGELFF.